Shown below are 17 T cell receptor beta chains from a single sample sequenced in a study of cytomegalovirus exposure and HLA in healthy donors. PCR employed 60 Vbeta and 13 Jbeta primers. Only in-frame clones appear in the TCRdb table, and some are missing; sequencing was by immunoSEQ multiplex PCR. Among more than 110,000 clones listed, around 75% were seen once. Sequencing was done on a sample of PBMCs. Receptor source: a female donor in good health and CMV-seronegative.

This chain connects TRBV7-8 to TRBJ2-7; possible D gene TRBD2, 6 bases. The germline V gene encodes CDR1 SGHVS and CDR2 FQNEAQ. This CDR3 spans 15 amino acids. V dropped 5 bases and J dropped 2 bases, with 16 bases sitting between them. CDR3 DNA: TGTGCCAGCAGCCGGGCCGGGGGAGGACCCTACGAGCAGTACTTC. Translating it yields CASSRAGGGPYEQYF.

The CDR3 protein is CASSQVLSRLAEAFF. In DNA form, the CDR3 reads TGCGCCAGCAGCCAAGTCTTATCTAGGTTGGCTGAAGCTTTCTTT. This rearrangement joins TRBV4-1 to TRBJ1-1; D gene unclear. CDR3 length equals 15 residues. CDR1 and CDR2 from the germline V gene are MGHRA and YSYEKL. V was trimmed by 1 base and J by 6 bases, leaving 15 bases between them.

The rearrangement uses TRBV7-9 and TRBJ1-3; TRBD1 matches at 8 bases. CDR1 is SEHNR, CDR2 FQNEAQ, per germline (reference sequence). V was pared by 5 bases and J by 4 bases, with 7 bases of the junction left unmatched. There are 15 residues in the CDR3. The CDR3 nucleotides are TGTGCCAGCAGCGCGTCCGGGACAGGAGGAAACACCATATATTTT. It yields the protein CASSASGTGGNTIYF.

The chain is built from TRBV19 and TRBJ1-5, with D perhaps matching TRBD1 (5 bases). The germline V gene encodes CDR1 LNHDA and CDR2 SQIVND (reference sequence). The CDR3 is 15 amino acids. V dropped 4 bases and J dropped 1 base, with 11 bases sitting between them. The CDR3 spells CASSSDRQSNQPQHF. Here the CDR3 DNA reads TGTGCCAGTAGTAGCGACCGACAGAGCAATCAGCCCCAGCATTTT.

The chain recombines TRBV28 with TRBJ1-1, with 9 bases that match TRBD1. This CDR3 contains 15 residues. Per the germline V gene, CDR1 is MDHEN and CDR2 is SYDVKM. Trimming removed 5 bases from V and 3 bases from J; junction bases left unmatched: 7. This CDR3 reads CASSPLDRGYTEAFF. The CDR3 DNA reads TGTGCCAGCAGTCCCCTCGACAGGGGGTACACTGAAGCTTTCTTT.

V is TRBV7-9 and J is TRBJ1-1; unclear D gene. CDR1 is SEHNR and CDR2 is FQNEAQ in the germline V gene (reference sequence). Deletions cut 4 bases from V and 4 bases from J, with 7 bases between. The CDR3 length is 12 residues. The CDR3, as DNA: TGTGCCAGCAGCTCACGAGTCACTGAAGCTTTCTTT. Protein product: CASSSRVTEAFF.

The rearrangement uses TRBV7-3 and TRBJ2-2, with TRBD1 as a possible D gene (7 bases). Trimming left V 4 bases short and J 9 bases short, with 15 bases between. Looked up from germline, CDR1 is SGHTA and CDR2 is FQGTGA. The CDR3 is made up of 14 amino acids. The CDR3, as DNA: TGTGCCAGCAGCTCCTCCCCAGGGGGGCGGGAGCTGTTTTTT. It encodes CASSSSPGGRELFF.

V gene TRBV29-1 combines with J gene TRBJ1-1; D gene uncertain. The CDR3 has 10 residues. Germline V gene lookup returns CDR1 SQVTM and CDR2 ANQGSEA. V gave up 3 bases and J gave up 8 bases, with 7 bases separating them. CDR3 residues: CSVEPGEAFF. The CDR3 DNA is TGCAGCGTTGAGCCCGGGGAAGCTTTCTTT.

In its sample, this clone was seen a few times. The chain has TRBV10-3 and TRBJ1-4; no clear D gene. The CDR3 is 14 residues long. Germline-derived CDR1 and CDR2 are ENHRY and SYGVKD. The V and J ends lost 10 bases and 0 bases respectively, with 12 bases between them. Here the CDR3 reads CATSQAATNEKLFF. For the CDR3, the DNA is TGTGCCACCTCTCAGGCAGCAACTAATGAAAAACTGTTTTTT.

The chain couples TRBV11-3 to TRBJ1-2; TRBD1 is a possible D gene (5 bases). Germline CDR1 SGHNT, CDR2 YENEEA. The germline V and J ends were trimmed by 3 bases and 8 bases, with 16 bases remaining between them. The CDR3 has 14 residues. CDR3 sequence: CASSFLSGGRGYTF. CDR3 bases: TGTGCCAGCAGCTTCCTCTCCGGGGGACGAGGCTACACCTTC.

The chain is built from TRBV28 and TRBJ2-5, with TRBD2 matching over 13 bases. The CDR3 totals 20 residues. Losses at the gene ends were 3 bases for V and 5 bases for J; bases not matched to a gene: 18. The germline V gene encodes CDR1 MDHEN and CDR2 SYDVKM. CDR3 region: CASSFKAPRTSGSFRETQYF. CDR3 nucleotides: TGTGCCAGCAGTTTCAAGGCACCTCGGACTAGCGGGAGTTTCCGGGAGACCCAGTACTTC.

The chain is built from TRBV29-1 and TRBJ1-2, with TRBD1 as a possible D gene (6 bases). Germline V gene lookup returns CDR1 SQVTM and CDR2 ANQGSEA. Trimming took off 6 bases at V and 7 bases at J, with 18 bases between the two ends. CDR3 length: 13 residues. CDR3 protein: CSVYRDGWVGYTF. The CDR3, as DNA: TGCAGCGTGTACAGGGACGGGTGGGTTGGCTACACCTTC.

The chain uses TRBV15 and TRBJ2-5; D unclear. Germline V gene sequence: CDR1 LNHNV, CDR2 YYDKDF (reference sequence). This CDR3 contains 12 residues. Trimming took off 5 bases at V and 5 bases at J, with 9 bases between the two ends. The CDR3 bases are TGTGCCACCAGCGCTAAGTTTGAGACCCAGTACTTC. Amino acids: CATSAKFETQYF.

There are a few counts of this clone. The chain has TRBV5-4 and TRBJ1-3; D gene uncertain. The CDR3 is made up of 16 amino acids. Germline V gene sequence: CDR1 SGHNT, CDR2 YYREEE (reference sequence). V gave up 4 bases and J gave up 0 bases, with 14 bases separating them. The CDR3 sequence is CASSRGSDASGNTIYF. The CDR3 region has the DNA TGTGCCAGCAGCCGCGGGTCTGACGCCTCTGGAAACACCATATATTTT. Using reference TRBV5-4 and TRBJ1-3 for the parts outside the CDR3, the full variable domain is ETGVTQSPTHLIKTRGQQVTLRCSSQSGHNTVSWYQQALGQGPQFIFQYYREEENGRGNFPPRFSGLQFPNYSSELNVNALELDDSALYLCASSRGSDASGNTIYFGEGSWLTVV.

This chain joins TRBV6-1 and TRBJ1-5; D ambiguous. Germline assignment: CDR1 MNHNS and CDR2 SASEGT. The CDR3 spans 14 residues. The germline V and J ends were trimmed by 4 bases and 3 bases, with 10 bases remaining between them. The CDR3 is CASSGGINNQPQHF. DNA of the CDR3: TGTGCCAGCAGTGGAGGGATCAACAATCAGCCCCAGCATTTT.

This rearrangement joins TRBV18 to TRBJ2-2; 7 nucleotides match TRBD1. With V trimmed by 6 bases and J by 2 bases, 6 bases remained unmatched. Looked up from germline, CDR1 is KGHSH and CDR2 is LQKENI. CDR3 size: 15 residues. The CDR3 here is CASSPRDRNTGELFF. The CDR3 region has the DNA TGTGCCAGCTCCCCCCGGGACAGAAACACCGGGGAGCTGTTTTTT.

The chain has TRBV30 and TRBJ1-5, with 10 positions matching TRBD1. CDR1 is GTSNPN and CDR2 is SVGIG in the germline V gene (reference sequence). CDR3 length equals 14 residues. V gave up 2 bases and J gave up 5 bases; unmatched junction bases: 3. CDR3 residues: CAWSPGQGDQPQHF. CDR3 sequence (DNA): TGTGCCTGGAGTCCCGGACAGGGGGATCAGCCCCAGCATTTT.